Following are 2 T cell receptor beta chains from one sample sequenced in a study of T cell changes during pregnancy in multiple sclerosis. Profiling relied on immunoSEQ multiplex PCR, and the TCRdb table lists in-frame clones only, not all of them. The sample consists of about 79,000 clones, over 80% of them appearing once. The sample was CD4+ T cells from peripheral blood mononuclear cells, taken in the second trimester of pregnancy. These receptors all stem from a female donor with multiple sclerosis, enrolled in a pregnancy study.

The chain employs TRBV7-8 and TRBJ1-1; D ambiguous. Germline V gene lookup returns CDR1 SGHVS and CDR2 FQNEAQ. V was pared by 1 base and J by 5 bases, with 17 bases between. The CDR3 loop spans 16 amino acids. CDR3 bases: TGTGCCAGCAGCTTAGTACCCCTTCTAGTAACTACTGAAGCTTTCTTT. As protein: CASSLVPLLVTTEAFF.

This sequence joins TRBV5-1 and TRBJ2-1; 8 nucleotides match TRBD2. CDR3 length equals 13 residues. Germline V gene data show CDR1 as SGHRS and CDR2 as YFSETQ. J lost 14 bases, V lost 1 base, and 8 bases had no gene match. The CDR3 sequence is CASSLNRREEKFF. The CDR3 DNA is TGCGCCAGCAGCTTGAATCGGCGGGAGGAGAAGTTCTTC. The full variable domain, its missing parts supplied by reference TRBV5-1 and TRBJ2-1, is KAGVTQTPRYLIKTRGQQVTLSCSPISGHRSVSWYQQTPGQGLQFLFEYFSETQRNKGNFPGRFSGRQFSNSRSEMNVSTLELGDSALYLCASSLNRREEKFFGPGTRLTVL.